This is a list of T cell receptor beta chains from one sample in a study of T-cell memory formation after mild COVID-19. One entry per CDR3 protein, called by TCRdb with MiXCR from the 5' RACE reads. The sample has over 450,000 distinct CDR3 sequences; around 20% are singletons. Sequencing used PBMCs or a T cell subset sorted from them (not recorded which). The source is an adult woman who had mild COVID-19 (a few samples of this study predate the infection). Cell type and time point are not known. Each CDR3 is given with its conserved first and last residue. A D gene is named only where the DNA matches it firmly. Expanded clones are given a class, and other clones once, few, many or no size at all.

TRBJ1-1	.	TRBV11-1	few	TGTGCCAGCAGCTTAATTAGTGCTGAAGCTTTCTTT	CASSLISAEAFF
TRBJ1-2	.	TRBV6-1	.	TGTGCCAGCAGTGAAAGCCCGATGAGGGGCTACACCTTC	CASSESPMRGYTF
TRBJ2-7	.	TRBV4-3	.	TGCGCCAGCAGCCAGGATACAGGGACATCCTACGAGCAGTACTTC	CASSQDTGTSYEQYF
TRBJ2-1	TRBD2	TRBV3-1	once	TGTGCCAGCTCTTCCGGGACTAGCAAGCTCGAGCAGTTCTTC	CASSSGTSKLEQFF
TRBJ2-3	.	TRBV7-6	.	TGTGCCAGCAGCTTAGAACAGTTCACAGATACGCAGTATTTT	CASSLEQFTDTQYF
TRBJ1-5	.	TRBV4-1	.	TGCGCCAGCAGCCAAGATCCAGGGCTGGGAAATCAGCCCCAGCATTTT	CASSQDPGLGNQPQHF
TRBJ2-1	.	TRBV6-5	.	TGTGCCAGCAGTATCGACCGGAGCTCCTACAATGAGCAGTTCTTC	CASSIDRSSYNEQFF
TRBJ2-7	.	TRBV7-6	.	TGTGCCAGCAGCGCCGGTACAGGAGTAAGCTCCTACGAGCAGTACTTC	CASSAGTGVSSYEQYF
TRBJ2-1	.	TRBV23-1	.	TGCGCCAGCAATACCAACGCCAAACACAATGAGCAGTTCTTC	CASNTNAKHNEQFF
TRBJ2-3	.	TRBV5-1	many	.	CASILGGTRTDTQYF
TRBJ2-3	.	TRBV29-1	.	TGCAGCGTGGTCTCCTGGCAGGGCGGCACAGATACGCAGTATTTT	CSVVSWQGGTDTQYF
TRBJ2-4	.	TRBV7-2	few	TGTGCCAGCAGCACCAATGCGGTTACGTCGAGCGGCATTCAGTACTTC	CASSTNAVTSSGIQYF
TRBJ1-4	.	TRBV12-3/TRBV12-4	.	TGTGCCAGCAGTCTTAGATTTGGCCTGGATGAAAAACTGTTTTTT	CASSLRFGLDEKLFF
TRBJ2-1	.	TRBV12-3/TRBV12-4	.	TGTGCCAGCAGTTTAAGGACGGCACGGAATGAGCAGTTCTTC	CASSLRTARNEQFF
TRBJ2-7	TRBD1	TRBV7-9	few	TGTGCCAGCAGCCCACCCCCTGGGACAGAGTTCTACGAGCAGTACTTC	CASSPPPGTEFYEQYF
TRBJ2-7	TRBD2	TRBV3-1	.	TGTGCCAGCAGCCAAGATGAAAGCGGGAGTTTGGACGAGCAGTACTTC	CASSQDESGSLDEQYF
TRBJ2-1	.	TRBV7-2	.	TGTGCCAGCAGCTTAGCGGAATTCTCCTACAATGAGCAGTTCTTC	CASSLAEFSYNEQFF
TRBJ2-3	TRBD2	TRBV7-3	many	TGTGCCAGCAGCTTGGGAGGGAATACGCAGTATTTT	CASSLGGNTQYF
TRBJ2-7	.	TRBV11-2	.	TGTGCCAGCAGCTTGGCCCCAGCCGGGCTTACCTACGAGCAGTACTTC	CASSLAPAGLTYEQYF
TRBJ2-7	TRBD1	TRBV12-5	few	TGTGCTAGTGCCCCGGGACAGGGCACCTACGAGCAGTACTTC	CASAPGQGTYEQYF
TRBJ2-7	.	TRBV5-5	.	TGTGCCAGCAGCAAAGCCGACAGGAACTACGAGCAGTACTTC	CASSKADRNYEQYF
TRBJ2-2	.	TRBV12-3/TRBV12-4	.	TGTGCCAGCACCTTGGGCTCCGGGGAGCTGTTTTTT	CASTLGSGELFF
TRBJ2-3	.	TRBV7-2	few	TGTGCCAGCAGCCTCCGGTTCGCCGGGGATACGCAGTATTTT	CASSLRFAGDTQYF
TRBJ1-1	TRBD1	TRBV29-1	few	TGCAGCGTTGAAGGAATCTTGGACAGGCGGTACAGGGGAGCTTTCTTT	CSVEGILDRRYRGAFF
TRBJ2-7	TRBD1	TRBV5-1	few	TGCGCCAGCAGGGGGTGGACAGGGGCCTACGAGCAGTACTTC	CASRGWTGAYEQYF
TRBJ1-2	TRBD1	TRBV10-3	.	TGTGCCATCAGTTCTCAATCCACAGGGGACGGCTACACCTTC	CAISSQSTGDGYTF
TRBJ2-6	TRBD1	TRBV15	few	TGTGCCGCCGGGGACAGAGACTCTGGGGCCAACGTCCTGACTTTC	CAAGDRDSGANVLTF
TRBJ1-1	TRBD1	TRBV7-6	.	TGTGCCAGCAGCACCCCGGGACAGGGTTGGACTGAAGCTTTCTTT	CASSTPGQGWTEAFF
TRBJ2-6	.	TRBV7-3	.	TGTGCCAGCAGCTTAACAGGCGGAGCTGGGGCCAACGTCCTGACTTTC	CASSLTGGAGANVLTF
TRBJ1-5	TRBD1	TRBV12-3/TRBV12-4	.	TGTGCCAGCAGAGCGACAGGGGTCAATCAGCCCCAGCATTTT	CASRATGVNQPQHF
TRBJ1-4	TRBD1	TRBV4-3	many	TGCGCCAGCAGCCGTGGACAGGGAACGAATAAGTATGAAAAACTGTTTTTT	CASSRGQGTNKYEKLFF
TRBJ1-4	.	TRBV7-9	few	TGTGCCAGCAGCTTAGGCGGAGGGGTGGAAAAACTGTTTTTT	CASSLGGGVEKLFF
TRBJ2-1	.	TRBV6-5	few	TGTGCCAGCAGTTACCGCGCACTAGAGCATGGCTACAATGAGCAGTTCTTC	CASSYRALEHGYNEQFF
TRBJ2-7	.	TRBV11-2	many	TGTGCCAGCAGCTTAGAGCCGAACGGCCACGAGCAGTACTTC	CASSLEPNGHEQYF
TRBJ1-2	.	TRBV4-1	.	TGCGCCAGCAGGCAAGAGGAGATTACTCCCTATGGCTACACCTTC	CASRQEEITPYGYTF
TRBJ2-1	.	TRBV15	.	TGTGCCACCAGCAGAGGGCTAATAGGGGATAGCTCCTACAATGAGCAGTTCTTC	CATSRGLIGDSSYNEQFF
TRBJ2-7	TRBD2	TRBV12-3/TRBV12-4	many	TGTGCCAGCAGTCACCGCGGACTAGCAGCCTACGAGCAGTACTTC	CASSHRGLAAYEQYF
TRBJ2-6	.	TRBV19	many	TGTGCCAGTAGGAAAGACCACTCTGGGGCCAACGTCCTGACTTTC	CASRKDHSGANVLTF
TRBJ2-3	.	TRBV18	.	TGTGCCAGCTCACCACGATCTAGCACAGATACGCAGTATTTT	CASSPRSSTDTQYF
TRBJ2-1	.	TRBV29-1	.	TGCAGCGTTGAAGAGCGGCGGTTTGGTGAGCAGTTCTTC	CSVEERRFGEQFF
TRBJ1-1	.	TRBV20-1	.	TGCAGTGCTGAAGTGGGGTATGGTGAAGCTTTCTTT	CSAEVGYGEAFF
TRBJ1-1	.	TRBV11-1	.	TGTGCCAGCAGCCCGGGGGTGGTTCCTGGAGCTTTCTTT	CASSPGVVPGAFF
TRBJ2-2	TRBD2	TRBV5-1	few	TGCGCCAGCAGGGCTAGCGGGGGAAACACCGGGGAGCTGTTTTTT	CASRASGGNTGELFF
TRBJ2-3	.	TRBV4-1	many	TGCGCCAGCAGCCAAGAGACCCCGGGACTCCGCACAGATACGCAGTATTTT	CASSQETPGLRTDTQYF
TRBJ1-1	TRBD1	TRBV27	few	TGTGCCAGCAGTCTACAGGGGGGGTTTACTGAAGCTTTCTTT	CASSLQGGFTEAFF
TRBJ2-3	TRBD2	TRBV12-3/TRBV12-4	few	TGTGCCAGCATCCTAGCGGGGGGCGAAGATACGCAGTATTTT	CASILAGGEDTQYF
TRBJ1-1	.	TRBV19	.	TGTGCCATCGTCAGCCGAGGAAACACTGAAGCTTTCTTT	CAIVSRGNTEAFF
TRBJ1-4	.	TRBV11-2	.	TGTGCCAGCAGCCCTCGGGGGGGAACTAATGAAAAACTGTTTTTT	CASSPRGGTNEKLFF
TRBJ2-7	TRBD1	TRBV30	few	TGTGCCTGGATACAGGGACAGGGATCCTACGAGCAGTACTTC	CAWIQGQGSYEQYF
TRBJ2-3	TRBD1	TRBV29-1	.	TGCAGCGTTGAAGATCAAGGGCGACAGGGTGCCACAGATACGCAGTATTTT	CSVEDQGRQGATDTQYF
TRBJ2-5	.	TRBV20-1	.	TGCAGTGCTAGAATTTTCGTGGGAGGATCCACCGGGACCCAGTACTTC	CSARIFVGGSTGTQYF
TRBJ1-2	.	TRBV9	.	TGTGCCAGCAGTAGCCAGTCCTATGGCTACACCTTC	CASSSQSYGYTF
TRBJ2-5	TRBD2	TRBV6-1	.	TGTGCCAGCATGGGGACTAGCGGGGGTGAGCAAGAGACCCAGTACTTC	CASMGTSGGEQETQYF
TRBJ2-3	.	TRBV5-6	.	TGTGCCAGCAGCTTGGTGCAGGGTTCTAGGGATACGCAGTATTTT	CASSLVQGSRDTQYF
TRBJ1-1	TRBD1	TRBV20-1	few	TGCAGTCCTCGTGGGGACAGGCCCAACACTGAAGCTTTCTTT	CSPRGDRPNTEAFF
TRBJ1-1	.	TRBV7-9	.	TGTGCCAGCAGCTTAGGCCTAGGAGCTTTCTTT	CASSLGLGAFF
TRBJ2-7	.	TRBV5-6	few	TGTGCCAGCAGCTTTGGCGGCACCGACTACGAGCAGTACTTC	CASSFGGTDYEQYF
TRBJ1-5	.	TRBV6-5	.	TGTGCCAGCAGTTACACTGTAAATCAGCCCCAGCATTTT	CASSYTVNQPQHF
TRBJ2-6	.	TRBV11-3	.	TGTGCCAGCAGCTTTTCGGGGCGCGGGGCCAACGTCCTGACTTTC	CASSFSGRGANVLTF
TRBJ2-3	.	TRBV9	few	TGTGCCAGCAGCGTAGCTGGCAGTCTTTCTAGCACAGATACGCAGTATTTT	CASSVAGSLSSTDTQYF